This T cell receptor (beta chain) was captured by sequencing in a study of tissue T cells after allogeneic stem cell transplantation. General study findings and limits: Across patients, clones rarely overlapped, yet motif clusters were shared tissue-specifically.

Some clones are missing from TCRdb's copy, which holds only in-frame ones; the method was immunoSEQ multiplex PCR. The sample carries approximately 30,000 clones, 65% to 90% recorded once. As for this clone: Antigen: not known.

The specimen was blood, collected before transplantation. This receptor was taken from a woman aged 18 to 55 who later had graft-versus-host disease after an allogeneic stem cell transplant.

The CDR3 reads CASSQGHSGANVLTF. CDR3 DNA: TGCGCCAGCAGCCAAGGACACTCTGGGGCCAACGTCCTGACTTTC. This sequence joins TRBV4-3 and TRBJ2-6; unclear D gene. The germline V and J ends were trimmed by 1 base and 0 bases, with 4 bases remaining between them. Germline CDR1 reads LGHNA; CDR2 reads YSLEER. CDR3 length: 15 residues.